A single sample is the source of the 15 T cell receptor beta chains below, sequenced in a study of T cell repertoires in cytomegalovirus infection. TCRdb reanalysed the reads using MiXCR and keeps one entry per CDR3 protein. This sample carries approximately 910,000 distinct CDR3 sequences, around 29% of them seen once, and the ten largest clones take about 14%. These receptors have no known antigen. Specimen: cultured CD8+ T cells from PBMCs, collected from culture after CMV antigen stimulation. These receptors all come from a human donor in good health (CMV status not recorded). Some clones in this sample may be carry-over from other donors' samples.

This clonotype showed up just a few times. CDR3 sequence reads: CASSWDRAPDTQYF. The CDR3 nucleotides read TGCGCCAGCAGCTGGGACAGGGCCCCAGATACGCAGTATTTT. The chain recombines TRBV5-1 with TRBJ2-3; TRBD1 agrees at 9 bases. The V segment lost 3 bases and the J segment 4 bases; nucleotides outside the gene matches: 3. Germline CDR1 is SGHRS and CDR2 is YFSETQ. This CDR3 is 14 amino acids long.

This chain links TRBV12-3 or TRBV12-4 with TRBJ2-7; 8 bases line up with TRBD1. V lost 7 bases to trimming and J lost 5 bases; unmatched junction nucleotides: 7. The CDR3 contains 13 residues. This CDR3 reads CASTWTGIDEQYF. DNA for the CDR3: TGTGCCAGCACCTGGACAGGGATCGACGAGCAGTACTTC.

The table lists this clonotype with a few counts. The chain combines TRBV28 with TRBJ2-7, with TRBD1 identical over 12 bases. V gave up 4 bases and J gave up 2 bases; unmatched junction bases: 18. The germline CDR1 and CDR2 sequences are MDHEN and SYDVKM. The length of the CDR3 is 20 residues. DNA for the CDR3: TGTGCCAGCAGTTCTTCTATCCGGGGACAGGGGGCCGAAAAAACCTACGAGCAGTACGTC. Its translation: CASSSSIRGQGAEKTYEQYV.

The chain carries TRBV6-1 and TRBJ1-2, with D uncertain. The CDR3 consists of 13 residues. The germline gives CDR1 MNHNS, CDR2 SASEGT. Between the trimmed V and J ends, which lost 8 bases and 7 bases, there was a span of 17 bases. In DNA, the CDR3 is TGTGCCAGCCACGACGGGGTGGGCGGTGGCTACACCTTC. Translated: CASHDGVGGGYTF.

V is TRBV12-3 or TRBV12-4 and J is TRBJ2-5, with TRBD1 matching over 7 bases. Trimming cost V 6 bases and J 4 bases; bases outside gene matches: 11. The CDR3 is 15 amino acids. The CDR3: CASSPYATGPETQYF. CDR3 bases: TGTGCCAGCAGCCCGTACGCGACAGGGCCAGAGACCCAGTACTTC.

Concerning this clonotype itself: The missing conserved phenylalanine or tryptophan at the end of this CDR3 makes a read error likely. This rearrangement joins TRBV27 to TRBJ1-5; 7 bases match TRBD1. The CDR3 is 16 residues long. V lost 3 bases and J lost 1; bases outside the gene matches: 6. CDR1 is MNHEY and CDR2 is SMNVEV in the germline V gene (reference sequence). CDR3 coding DNA: TGTGCCAGCAGTTTGACAGGGTGGACGAGCAATCAGCCCCAGCATTAT. Translated, it gives CASSLTGWTSNQPQHY.

For this clonotype: Germline and junction disagree at one end, which may indicate a read error. The chain combines TRBV14 with TRBJ2-2, with TRBD2 as a possible D gene (6 bases). CDR1 is SGHDN, CDR2 FVKESK, per germline. The length of the CDR3 is 13 residues. CDR3 nucleotides: TGTGCCAGCGGCCAAGGGGTCACCGGGGGGCTGTTTTTT. This encodes CASGQGVTGGLFF.

The chain is built from TRBV7-9 and TRBJ1-2; D gene ambiguous. Per germline, CDR1 SEHNR and CDR2 FQNEAQ (reference sequence). V gave up 0 bases and J gave up 2 bases, with 13 bases separating them. This CDR3 region has 16 residues. The CDR3 is CASSLARHRRNYGYTF. CDR3 nucleotide sequence: TGTGCCAGCAGCTTAGCGCGGCATCGGAGAAACTATGGCTACACCTTC.

This clonotype has ten or more counts. V is TRBV6-1 and J is TRBJ1-1; D call uncertain. Germline V gene lookup returns CDR1 MNHNS and CDR2 SASEGT. The length of the CDR3 is 20 residues. With 3 bases removed from V and 0 bases from J, the gap between germline ends came to 26 bases. CDR3 DNA sequence: TGTGCCAGCAGTGAGGAGTTGGGGATACTCGAGGTCTCCTTGAACACTGAAGCTTTCTTT. It codes for CASSEELGILEVSLNTEAFF.

V gene TRBV20-1 combines with J gene TRBJ2-2; unclear D gene. Trimming took off 7 bases at V and 5 bases at J, with 11 bases between the two ends. Germline-derived CDR1 and CDR2 are DFQATT and SNEGSKA (reference sequence). The CDR3 runs to 12 residues. In nucleotides, the CDR3 is TGCAGTGTCCTAGATATGACCGGGGAGCTGTTTTTT. Its translation: CSVLDMTGELFF.

This clonotype came up many times. This chain connects TRBV28 to TRBJ2-7, with 7 bases matching TRBD1. The CDR3 has 14 amino acids. V was pared by 5 bases and J by 0 bases, with 4 bases of the junction left unmatched. Germline V CDR1 and CDR2: MDHEN, SYDVKM. CDR3 sequence (DNA): TGTGCCAGCAGTCTCGGGGACAGCTCCTACGAGCAGTACGTC. Translated, it gives CASSLGDSSYEQYV.

This rearrangement joins TRBV15 to TRBJ2-7; D perhaps matches TRBD2 (6 bases). The length of the CDR3 is 14 residues. The V and J ends lost 3 bases and 7 bases respectively, with 16 bases between them. CDR1 LNHNV and CDR2 YYDKDF come from the germline V gene (reference sequence). The chain's CDR3 is CATSRAGTPTEQYV. The CDR3 DNA reads TGTGCCACCAGCAGGGCAGGGACTCCTACGGAGCAGTACGTC.

This chain links TRBV2 with TRBJ2-7; D is unresolved. V was clipped by 10 bases and J by 0 bases, with 13 bases between them. The germline CDR1 and CDR2 sequences are SNHLY and FYNNEI. The CDR3 runs 13 residues. CDR3 in DNA: TGTGCCATCGAGACACCAAGCTCCTACGAGCAGTACGTC. Its protein is CAIETPSSYEQYV.

The chain employs TRBV7-8 and TRBJ1-2; the D gene is possibly TRBD1 (5 bases). Trimming removed 1 base from V and 2 bases from J, with 11 bases in between. Per germline, CDR1 SGHVS and CDR2 FQNEAQ. The CDR3 length is 15 residues. The CDR3 coding sequence is TGTGCCAGCAGCTTAGTCGACCGGGGCAACTATGGCTACACCTTC. Protein product: CASSLVDRGNYGYTF.

This sequence joins TRBV27 and TRBJ2-1, with 8 nucleotides matching TRBD2. The CDR3 covers 16 residues. Per the germline V gene, CDR1 is MNHEY and CDR2 is SMNVEV (reference sequence). After removal of 8 bases from V and 6 bases from J, the junction contained 15 bases not matched to a gene. The CDR3 DNA reads TGTGCCAGCTTAAGGGCGAGCGGGGGAACCTTCAATGAGCAGTTCTTC. Translating gives CASLRASGGTFNEQFF.